The clone carrying this TCR beta chain has just one count. Antigen specificity is unknown. These data belong to a study of shared clonotypes between healthy human individuals. Study-wide background: There were three CD4 naive, three CD4 memory, two CD8 naive and one CD8 memory plates per donor. General study findings and limits: Among the subsets, naive ones generally showed larger estimated richness than memory ones.

TCRdb's copy holds only in-frame clones and misses some; the assay was immunoSEQ multiplex PCR. The table has around 2.1 million clones, approximately 94% seen once; the top ten hold 1.5% to 2%. Trimming cost V 4 bases and J 4 bases, with 13 bases left between them. This CDR3 is 15 amino acids long. Looked up from germline, CDR1 is SGHTA and CDR2 is FQGNSA. CD45RO-negative cells were positively selected for CCR7, leaving out terminally differentiated effector memory CD45RA+ cells. Healthy adults negative for HIV, lacking recent acute infections or vaccinations, served as donors. The V call is TRBV7-2, the J call TRBJ1-4; TRBD1 is a possible D gene (6 bases). This sequence originates from a man in his late teens or twenties in good health. Some clones in this sample may be carry-over from other donors' samples. Sequenced: naive CD8+ T cells from PBMCs. CDR3 amino acids: CASSSTGISNEKLFF. CDR3 bases: TGTGCCAGCAGCTCCACAGGGATCAGTAATGAAAAACTGTTTTTT.